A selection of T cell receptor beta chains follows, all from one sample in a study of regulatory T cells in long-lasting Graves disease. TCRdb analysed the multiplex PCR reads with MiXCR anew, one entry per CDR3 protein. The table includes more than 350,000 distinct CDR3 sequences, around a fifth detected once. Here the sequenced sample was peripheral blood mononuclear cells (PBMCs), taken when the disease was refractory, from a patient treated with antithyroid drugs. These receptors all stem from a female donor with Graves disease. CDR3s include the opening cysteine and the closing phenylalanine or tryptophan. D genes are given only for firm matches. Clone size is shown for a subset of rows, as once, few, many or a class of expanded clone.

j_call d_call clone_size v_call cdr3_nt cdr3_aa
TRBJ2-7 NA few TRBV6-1 TGTGCCAGCAGTGGAGTCGAGGGGAAGGGTACCTACGAGCAGTACTTC CASSGVEGKGTYEQYF
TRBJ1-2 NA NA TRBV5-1 TGCGCCAGCAGCTTGGACAGACAGAGCAGTGGCTACACCTTC CASSLDRQSSGYTF
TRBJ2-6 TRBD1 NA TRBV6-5 TGTGCCAGCAGTTACGCCGACAGGGATTCCGTCCTGACTTTC CASSYADRDSVLTF
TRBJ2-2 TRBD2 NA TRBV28 TGTGCCAGCCTCGGTGGCGGGAGGAAAATCACCGGGGAGCTGTTTTTT CASLGGGRKITGELFF
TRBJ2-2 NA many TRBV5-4 TGTGCCAGCAGCTTCGACCCCGAGGTCCCCGGGGAGCTGTTTTTT CASSFDPEVPGELFF
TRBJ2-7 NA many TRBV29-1 TGCAGCGTTGGTGCGTTGACGGAGCAGTACTTC CSVGALTEQYF
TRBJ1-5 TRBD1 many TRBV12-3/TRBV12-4 TGTGCCAGCAGAACCGGGACAGGGCTTCAGCCCCAGCATTTT CASRTGTGLQPQHF
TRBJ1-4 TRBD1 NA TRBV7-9 TGTGCCAGCAGCCAGGACAGGGGGCATGAAAAACTGTTTTTT CASSQDRGHEKLFF
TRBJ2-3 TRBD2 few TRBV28 TGTGCCAGCAGTGTAACTAGCGGGAGGAAAACAGATACGCAGTATTTT CASSVTSGRKTDTQYF
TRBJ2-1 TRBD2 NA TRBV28 TGTGCCAGCAGTCTTACTAGCGGGAGCCCCTACAATGAGCAGTTCTTC CASSLTSGSPYNEQFF
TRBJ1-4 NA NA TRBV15 TGTGCCACCAGCAGAGAAGCCGGGGTGAATGAAAAACTGTTTTTT CATSREAGVNEKLFF
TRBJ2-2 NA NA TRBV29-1 TGCAGCGTTGATTCCAGCACCGGGGAGCTGTTTTTT CSVDSSTGELFF
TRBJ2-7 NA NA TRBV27 TGTGCCAGCAGTTTCCTAGTGGGAGATACCGAGCAGTACTTC CASSFLVGDTEQYF
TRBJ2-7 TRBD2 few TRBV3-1 TGTGCCAGCAGCCCCGGGACTAAACTGACCTACGAGCAGTACTTC CASSPGTKLTYEQYF
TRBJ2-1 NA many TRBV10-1 TGCGCCAGCAGTGAGCACGACTTGGCCTCCTACAATGAGCAGTTCTTC CASSEHDLASYNEQFF
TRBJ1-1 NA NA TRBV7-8 TGTGCCAGCAGCCAATCCGGGACTGAGAACACTGAAGCTTTCTTT CASSQSGTENTEAFF
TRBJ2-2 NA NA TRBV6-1 TGTGCCAGCAGCCCCCGGCGGCTGCCACTGAACACCGGGGAGCTGTTTTTT CASSPRRLPLNTGELFF
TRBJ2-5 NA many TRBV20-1 TGCAGTGCTAGAGCCGTAGCCAGGGGGGATCAAGAGACCCAGTACTTC CSARAVARGDQETQYF
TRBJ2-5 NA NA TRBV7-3 TGTGCCAGCAGCCCCACCGGGGGCCAGGGTGTTGGGGAGACCCAGTACTTC CASSPTGGQGVGETQYF
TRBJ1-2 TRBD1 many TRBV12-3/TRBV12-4 TGTGCCAGCAGGGGGACAGGGGCGTATGGCTACACCTTC CASRGTGAYGYTF
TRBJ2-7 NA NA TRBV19 TGTGCCAGTAGTATTTCTCCGGGGCCGTACGAGCAGTACTTC CASSISPGPYEQYF
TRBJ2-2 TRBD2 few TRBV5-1 TGCGCCAGCAGCCATACTAGCGGAGACACCGGGGAGCTGTTTTTT CASSHTSGDTGELFF
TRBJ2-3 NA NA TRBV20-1 TGCAGTGCTAGATCCTCACCCGGAGATACGCAGTATTTT CSARSSPGDTQYF
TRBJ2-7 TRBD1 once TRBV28 TGCGCCAGCAGTCATACAGGGGAGTACGAGCAGTACTTC CASSHTGEYEQYF
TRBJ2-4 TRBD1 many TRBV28 TGTGCCAGCAGCCTAGGACAGGCATTTCAGTACTTC CASSLGQAFQYF
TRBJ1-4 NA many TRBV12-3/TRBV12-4 TGTGCCAGCAGTTCGCCCCTTGGGGGGAGGGAAAAACTGTTTTTT CASSSPLGGREKLFF
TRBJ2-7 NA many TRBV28 TGTGCCAGCAGTTCAATCAAGGTTAGGCGGTACGAGCAGTACTTC CASSSIKVRRYEQYF
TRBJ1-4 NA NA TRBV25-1 TGTGCCAGCAGTGATCCAAGGGAGCACGAAAAACTGTTTTTT CASSDPREHEKLFF
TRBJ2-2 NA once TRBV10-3 TGTGCCATGGGGACAAGAAACACCGGGGAGCTGTTTTTT CAMGTRNTGELFF
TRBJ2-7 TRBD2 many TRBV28 TGTGCCAGCAACTCGCCGGGGACTATCCCCGAGCAGTACTTC CASNSPGTIPEQYF
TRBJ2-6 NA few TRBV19 TGTGCCATTTCGACAGGCCACTCTGGGGCCAAACCCCTGACTTTC CAISTGHSGAKPLTF
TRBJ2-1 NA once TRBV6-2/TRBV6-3 TGTGCCAGCAGTTACTCGAGGGCAGGGTCCAATGAGCAGTTCTTC CASSYSRAGSNEQFF
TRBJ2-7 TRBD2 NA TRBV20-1 TGCAGTGCACAGAGCCTAGCGGTTCCCTCCTACGAGCAGTACTTC CSAQSLAVPSYEQYF
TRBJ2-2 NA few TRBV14 TGTGCCAGCAGCCGGACGGACAAGAACACCGGGGAGCTGTTTTTT CASSRTDKNTGELFF
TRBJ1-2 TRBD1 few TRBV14 TGTGCCAACCGTCCGCCCCCTATAGACAGGGCGTTTCGAGGCTACACCTTC CANRPPPIDRAFRGYTF
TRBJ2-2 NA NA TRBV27 TGTGCCAGTAGGCTCGGGCCCCGGACCGGGGAGCTGTTTTTT CASRLGPRTGELFF
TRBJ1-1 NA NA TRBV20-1 TGCAGTGCTAGAGATCCGCAGGGGATGAACACTGAAGCTTTCTTT CSARDPQGMNTEAFF
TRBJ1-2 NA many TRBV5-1 TGCGCCAGCAGCTTGGATCCAGGGACCTATGGCTACACCTTC CASSLDPGTYGYTF
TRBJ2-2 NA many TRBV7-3 TGTGCCAGCAGCGGAGCAGGGGAGAACACCGGGGAGCTGTTTTTT CASSGAGENTGELFF
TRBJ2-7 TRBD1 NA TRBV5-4 TGTGCCAGCAGCTTCAGCGCGACAGGGGGCGTAAGAGGTTCCTACGAGCAGTACTTC CASSFSATGGVRGSYEQYF
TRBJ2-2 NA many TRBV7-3 TGTGCCAGCAGCCCAACGGCCTTGGGAGGACAGGCCGGGGAGCTGTTTTTT CASSPTALGGQAGELFF
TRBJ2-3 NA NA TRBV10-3 TGTGCCATCAGTGGACGGCGCACAGATACGCAGTATTTT CAISGRRTDTQYF
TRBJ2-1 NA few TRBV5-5 TGTGCCAGCCCCCTCAGCGGTTACCACAATGAGCAGTTCTTC CASPLSGYHNEQFF
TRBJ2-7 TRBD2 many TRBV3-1 TGTGCCAGCAGCCAAGACCTAGCGGGCATAGTCGGTCCCGAGCAGTACTTC CASSQDLAGIVGPEQYF
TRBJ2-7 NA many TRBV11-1 TGTGCCAGCAGCTTAGCGGGAGCGGTCGAGCAGTACTTC CASSLAGAVEQYF
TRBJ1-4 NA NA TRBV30 TGTGCCTGGAGTGTATGGGGAGTGGATGAAAAACTGTTTTTT CAWSVWGVDEKLFF
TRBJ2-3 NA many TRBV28 TGTGCCAGCAGTTTATTAGCAGATACGCAGTATTTT CASSLLADTQYF
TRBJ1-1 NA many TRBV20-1 TGCAGTGCTAGAGGTGGGAGGGACCTCAGTACTGAAGCTTTCTTT CSARGGRDLSTEAFF
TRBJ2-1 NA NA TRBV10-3 TGTGCCATCAGTGAGTTGACTAGTGGTTATGAGCAGTTCTTC CAISELTSGYEQFF
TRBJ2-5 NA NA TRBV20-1 TGCAGTGCTAGAGTTGGCGGGGTTGGGGAGACCCAGTACTTC CSARVGGVGETQYF
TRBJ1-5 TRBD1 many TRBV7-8 TGTGCCAGCAGTTTAGGGACAGCCTATTATAGCAATCAGCCCCAGCATTTT CASSLGTAYYSNQPQHF
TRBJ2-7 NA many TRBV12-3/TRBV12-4 TGTGCCAGCAGTCTCCGAGGCGGCCTGGCGGACGAGCAGTACTTC CASSLRGGLADEQYF
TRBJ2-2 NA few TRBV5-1 TGCGCCAGCAGCTTGGCGGCAGCGATGAACACCGGGGAGCTGTTTTTT CASSLAAAMNTGELFF